This T cell receptor (beta chain) was found in a study of T cells after yellow fever vaccination. This clonotype was seen only once. As yet, its antigen is unknown. Germline V gives CDR1 KGHSH, CDR2 LQKENI. The CDR3 contains 17 residues. V lost 4 bases to trimming and J lost 6 bases; unmatched junction nucleotides: 13. TCRdb processed the 5' RACE reads anew with MiXCR; each CDR3 protein has one entry. Of some 560,000 distinct CDR3 sequences listed, less than 20% are singletons. Points from the study as a whole: Though weaker, the secondary response peaked faster, on day 5 versus 15. FACS-sorted repertoires could harbor abundant contaminating bulk-population clonotypes.

The input for sequencing was PBMCs, taken about 5 days after the first yellow fever vaccination. The TCR originated in a man aged 18 to 29 who received the YFV17D yellow fever vaccine. The chain carries TRBV18 and TRBJ2-7, with TRBD1 matching 12 bases. CDR3 DNA: TGTGCCAGCTCACTTACCGGGACAGGGGGCGTAAAAGGCGAGCAGTACGTC. Protein sequence: CASSLTGTGGVKGEQYV.